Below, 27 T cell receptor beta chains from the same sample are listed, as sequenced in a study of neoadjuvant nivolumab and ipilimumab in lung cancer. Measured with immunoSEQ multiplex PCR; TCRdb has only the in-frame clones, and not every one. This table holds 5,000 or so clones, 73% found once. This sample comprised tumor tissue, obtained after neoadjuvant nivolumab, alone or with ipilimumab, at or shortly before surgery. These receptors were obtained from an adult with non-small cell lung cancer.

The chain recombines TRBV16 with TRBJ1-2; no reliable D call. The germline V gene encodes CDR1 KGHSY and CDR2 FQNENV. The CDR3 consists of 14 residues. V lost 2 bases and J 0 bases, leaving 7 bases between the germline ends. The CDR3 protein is CASSQEVANYGYTF. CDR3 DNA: TGTGCCAGCAGCCAAGAAGTCGCTAACTATGGCTACACCTTC.

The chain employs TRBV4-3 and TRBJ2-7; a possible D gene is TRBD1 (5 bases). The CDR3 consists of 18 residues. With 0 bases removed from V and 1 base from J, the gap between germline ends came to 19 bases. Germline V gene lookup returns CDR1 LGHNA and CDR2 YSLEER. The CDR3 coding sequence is TGCGCCAGCAGCCAAGAAGGGGTGAGAGCAAAGTTTTCCTACGAGCAGTACGTC. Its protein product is CASSQEGVRAKFSYEQYV.

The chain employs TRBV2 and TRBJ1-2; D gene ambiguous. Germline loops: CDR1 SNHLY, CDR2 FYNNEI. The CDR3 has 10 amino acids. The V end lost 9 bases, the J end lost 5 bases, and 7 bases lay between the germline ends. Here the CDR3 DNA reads TGTGCCAGGAAGGGTTATGGCTACACCTTC. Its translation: CARKGYGYTF. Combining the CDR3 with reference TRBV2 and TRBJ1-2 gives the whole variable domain EPEVTQTPSHQVTQMGQEVILRCVPISNHLYFYWYRQILGQKVEFLVSFYNNEISEKSEIFDDQFSVERPDGSNFTLKIRSTKLEDSAMYFCARKGYGYTFGSGTRLTVV.

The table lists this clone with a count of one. The CDR3 DNA is TGTGCCAGCAGCCAACAGAGTTTCGGGGAGCTGTTTTTT. Its protein is CASSQQSFGELFF. This chain joins TRBV7-2 and TRBJ2-2, with no clear D. CDR1 SGHTA and CDR2 FQGNSA come from the germline V gene. V shed 5 bases and J shed 7 bases, with 11 bases lying between them. CDR3 size: 13 residues.

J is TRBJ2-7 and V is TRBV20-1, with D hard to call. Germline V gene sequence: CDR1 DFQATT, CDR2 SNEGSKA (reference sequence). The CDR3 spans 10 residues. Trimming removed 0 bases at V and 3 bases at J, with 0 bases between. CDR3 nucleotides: TGCAGTGCTAGAGACTACGAGCAGTACTTC. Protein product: CSARDYEQYF.

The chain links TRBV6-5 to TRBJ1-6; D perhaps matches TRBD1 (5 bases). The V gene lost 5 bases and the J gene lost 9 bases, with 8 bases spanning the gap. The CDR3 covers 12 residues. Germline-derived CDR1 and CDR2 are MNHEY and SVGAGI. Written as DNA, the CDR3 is TGTGCCAGCAGTCCCAGGGTTTCACCCCTCCACTTT. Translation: CASSPRVSPLHF.

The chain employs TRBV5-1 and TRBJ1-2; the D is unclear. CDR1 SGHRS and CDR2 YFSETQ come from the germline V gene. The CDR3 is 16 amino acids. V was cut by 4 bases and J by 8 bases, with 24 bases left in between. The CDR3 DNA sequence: TGCGCCAGCAGCCTGACCGGGAGCCAATACGAAGGGGGCTACACCTTC. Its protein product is CASSLTGSQYEGGYTF.

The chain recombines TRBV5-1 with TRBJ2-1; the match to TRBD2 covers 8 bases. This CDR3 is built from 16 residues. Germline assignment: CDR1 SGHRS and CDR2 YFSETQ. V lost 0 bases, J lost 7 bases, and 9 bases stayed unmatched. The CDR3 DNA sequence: TGCGCCAGCAGCTTGGAGGGACTAGACTTACGGAATGAGCAGTTCTTC. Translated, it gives CASSLEGLDLRNEQFF.

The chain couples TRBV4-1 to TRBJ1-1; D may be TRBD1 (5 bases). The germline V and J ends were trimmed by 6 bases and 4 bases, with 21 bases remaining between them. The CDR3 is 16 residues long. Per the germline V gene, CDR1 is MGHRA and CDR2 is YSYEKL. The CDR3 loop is CASRDTSTGEGTEAFF. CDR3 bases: TGCGCCAGCAGGGATACCTCGACGGGGGAGGGCACTGAAGCTTTCTTT.

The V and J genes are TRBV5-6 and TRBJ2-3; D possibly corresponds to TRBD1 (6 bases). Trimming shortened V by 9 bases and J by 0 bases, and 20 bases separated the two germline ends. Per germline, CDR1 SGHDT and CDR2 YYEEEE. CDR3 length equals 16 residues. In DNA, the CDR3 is TGTGCCACCACCTACACAGGGAAAATGAGCACAGATACGCAGTATTTT. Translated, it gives CATTYTGKMSTDTQYF.

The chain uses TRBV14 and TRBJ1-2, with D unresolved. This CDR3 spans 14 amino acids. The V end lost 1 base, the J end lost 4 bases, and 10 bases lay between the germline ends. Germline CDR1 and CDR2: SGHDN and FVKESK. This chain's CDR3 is CASSQASHLYGYTF. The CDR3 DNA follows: TGTGCCAGCAGCCAAGCTAGCCACCTCTATGGCTACACCTTC.

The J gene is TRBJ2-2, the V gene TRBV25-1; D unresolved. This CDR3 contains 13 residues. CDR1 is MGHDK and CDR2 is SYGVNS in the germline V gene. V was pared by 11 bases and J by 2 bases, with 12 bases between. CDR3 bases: TGTGCCTCCAAGACCCTTAACACCGGGGAGCTGTTTTTT. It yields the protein CASKTLNTGELFF.

This CDR3 is CASSQGTGLWNQPQHF. The CDR3 nucleotides read TGTGCCAGCAGCCAGGGGACGGGGCTTTGGAATCAGCCCCAGCATTTT. V usage is TRBV7-2 and J usage is TRBJ1-5; D possibly corresponds to TRBD1 (6 bases). Germline CDR1 is SGHTA and CDR2 is FQGNSA. V was shortened by 5 bases and J by 4 bases, with 18 bases between the two germline ends. The CDR3 has 16 amino acids.

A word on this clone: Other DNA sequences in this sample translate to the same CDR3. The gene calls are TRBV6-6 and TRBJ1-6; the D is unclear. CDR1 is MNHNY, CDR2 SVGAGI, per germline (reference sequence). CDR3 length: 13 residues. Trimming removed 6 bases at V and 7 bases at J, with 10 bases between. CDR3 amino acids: CASSSPENSPLHF. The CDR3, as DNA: TGTGCCAGCAGCTCTCCAGAGAATTCACCCCTCCACTTT.

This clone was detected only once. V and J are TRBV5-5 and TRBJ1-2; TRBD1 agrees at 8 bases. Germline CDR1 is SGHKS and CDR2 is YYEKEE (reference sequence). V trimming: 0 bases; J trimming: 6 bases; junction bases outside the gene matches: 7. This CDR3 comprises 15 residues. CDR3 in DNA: TGTGCCAGCAGCTTGGCCGGTGGACAGGGCCATGGCTACACCTTC. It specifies CASSLAGGQGHGYTF.

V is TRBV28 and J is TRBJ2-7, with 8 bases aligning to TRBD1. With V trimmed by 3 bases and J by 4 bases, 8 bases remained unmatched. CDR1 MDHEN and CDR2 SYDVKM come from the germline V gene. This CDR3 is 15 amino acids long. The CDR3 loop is CASSFSGQGIYEQYF. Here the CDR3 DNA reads TGTGCCAGCAGTTTTTCCGGACAGGGAATATACGAGCAGTACTTC.

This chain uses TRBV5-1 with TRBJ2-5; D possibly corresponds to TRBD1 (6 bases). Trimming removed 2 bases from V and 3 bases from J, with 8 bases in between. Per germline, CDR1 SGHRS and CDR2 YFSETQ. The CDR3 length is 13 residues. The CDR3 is CASSFGQKETQYF. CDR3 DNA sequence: TGCGCCAGCAGCTTCGGACAGAAAGAGACCCAGTACTTC.

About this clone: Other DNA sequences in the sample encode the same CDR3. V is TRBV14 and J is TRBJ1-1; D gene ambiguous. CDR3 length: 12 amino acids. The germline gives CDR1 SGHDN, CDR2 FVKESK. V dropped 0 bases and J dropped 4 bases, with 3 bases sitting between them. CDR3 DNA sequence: TGTGCCAGCAGCCAAGACTTCACTGAAGCTTTCTTT. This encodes CASSQDFTEAFF.

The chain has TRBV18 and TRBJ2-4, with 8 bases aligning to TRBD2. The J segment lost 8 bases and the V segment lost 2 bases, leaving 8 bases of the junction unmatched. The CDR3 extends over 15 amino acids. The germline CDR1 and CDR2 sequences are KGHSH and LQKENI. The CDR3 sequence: CASSPERGLVDIQYF. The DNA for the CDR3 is TGTGCCAGCTCACCAGAAAGGGGACTAGTCGACATTCAGTACTTC.

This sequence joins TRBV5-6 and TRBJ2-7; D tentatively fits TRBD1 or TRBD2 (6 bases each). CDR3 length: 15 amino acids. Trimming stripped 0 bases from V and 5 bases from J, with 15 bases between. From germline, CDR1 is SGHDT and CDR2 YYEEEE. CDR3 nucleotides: TGTGCCAGCAGCTTGGGTCCCCTGGGGGGCCACGAGCAGTACGTC. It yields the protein CASSLGPLGGHEQYV.

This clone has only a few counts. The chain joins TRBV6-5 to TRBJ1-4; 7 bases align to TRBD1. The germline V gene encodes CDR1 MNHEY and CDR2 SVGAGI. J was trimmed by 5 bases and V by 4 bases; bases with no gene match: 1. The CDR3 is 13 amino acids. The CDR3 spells CASSWTGNEKLFF. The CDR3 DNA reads TGTGCCAGCAGTTGGACAGGCAATGAAAAACTGTTTTTT.

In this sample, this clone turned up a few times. CDR3 bases: TGTGCCAGCAGCCCCCCCGGGACCCTCCAGTATTTT. This gives the protein CASSPPGTLQYF. The chain joins TRBV7-2 to TRBJ2-3; D may correspond to TRBD1 or TRBD2 (5 bases each). Trimming stripped 5 bases from V and 12 bases from J, with 15 bases between. The germline gives CDR1 SGHTA, CDR2 FQGNSA. The CDR3 is 12 residues long.

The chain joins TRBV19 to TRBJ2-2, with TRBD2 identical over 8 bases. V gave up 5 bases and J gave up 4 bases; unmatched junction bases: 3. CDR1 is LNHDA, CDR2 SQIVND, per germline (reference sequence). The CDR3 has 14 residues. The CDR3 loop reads CASSPAGGTGELFF. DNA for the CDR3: TGTGCCAGTAGTCCCGCGGGGGGCACCGGGGAGCTGTTTTTT. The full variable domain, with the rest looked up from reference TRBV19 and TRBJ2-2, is DGGITQSPKYLFRKEGQNVTLSCEQNLNHDAMYWYRQDPGQGLRLIYYSQIVNDFQKGDIAEGYSVSREKKESFPLTVTSAQKNPTAFYLCASSPAGGTGELFFGEGSRLTVL.

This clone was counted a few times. The CDR3 DNA sequence: TGTGCCAGCGCCACATACAGGGCGGACACAGATACGCAGTATTTT. This encodes CASATYRADTDTQYF. The chain has TRBV5-6 and TRBJ2-3; tentative D call: TRBD1 (6 bases). The V and J ends lost 7 bases and 2 bases respectively, with 17 bases between them. The V gene's germline CDR1 is SGHDT and CDR2 YYEEEE. This CDR3 has 15 amino acids.

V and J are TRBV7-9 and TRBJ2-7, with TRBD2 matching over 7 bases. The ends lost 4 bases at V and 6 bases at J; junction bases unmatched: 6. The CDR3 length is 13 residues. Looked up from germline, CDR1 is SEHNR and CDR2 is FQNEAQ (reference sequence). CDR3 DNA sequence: TGTGCCAGCAGCTCGCCGACTAGCTTCGAGCAGTACTTC. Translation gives CASSSPTSFEQYF.

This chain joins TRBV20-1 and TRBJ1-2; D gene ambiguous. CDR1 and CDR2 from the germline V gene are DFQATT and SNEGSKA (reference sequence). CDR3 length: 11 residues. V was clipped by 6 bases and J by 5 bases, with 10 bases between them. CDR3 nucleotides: TGCAGTGCCTTAAGCCCGTATGGCTACACCTTC. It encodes CSALSPYGYTF.

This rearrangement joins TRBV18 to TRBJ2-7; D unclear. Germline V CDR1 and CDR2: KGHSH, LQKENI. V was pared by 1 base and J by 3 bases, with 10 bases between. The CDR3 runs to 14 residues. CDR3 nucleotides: TGTGCCAGCTCACCACAGGCGAGTGGCTACGAGCAGTACTTC. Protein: CASSPQASGYEQYF.